This T cell receptor beta chain was observed in a study of OX40 agonist ivuxolimab in advanced cancers. Across the study: Three patients responded partially, comprising one with hepatocellular carcinoma and two with cutaneous melanoma.

On this clone itself: Its antigen is unidentified.

Produced via immunoSEQ multiplex PCR; TCRdb's table is partial and in-frame only. The sample has 67,000 or so clones; around 86% are singletons. V was pared by 3 bases and J by 0 bases, with 8 bases between. The V gene's germline CDR1 is SNHLY and CDR2 FYNNEI. This CDR3 spans 14 amino acids. Notes on the study in general: The authors did not determine the antigen specificity of the expanded peripheral T cells. In general, CD8+ T cells held more expanded clones than CD4+ did, on average. At 0.1 to 3.0 mg/kg and by week 6, clonal expansion occurred in CD4+ and CD8+ blood T cells.

This rearrangement joins TRBV2 to TRBJ1-2; D is possibly TRBD1 (6 bases). The sequence derives from an adult with an advanced solid tumor such as melanoma, head and neck, liver or kidney cancer. Sequencing used CD4+ or CD8+ T cells sorted from blood, obtained in a trial of the OX40 agonist ivuxolimab. CDR3 sequence reads: CASSDRGPNYGYTF. The CDR3 bases are TGTGCCAGCAGTGATCGGGGGCCTAACTATGGCTACACCTTC.